This T cell receptor (beta chain) was sequenced in a study of blood T cell repertoires in COVID-19. At the level of the study: Sites in the United States, Italy and Spain provided acute and convalescent COVID-19 samples. From T cells, B-cell-depleted T cells, or PBMCs came the material, which was cDNA or gDNA.

This CDR3 is built from 15 residues. Between the trimmed V and J ends, which lost 2 bases and 7 bases, there was a span of 13 bases. The germline V gene has CDR1 SGHNT and CDR2 YYREEE (reference sequence). Authors' processing steps: How many nucleated cells were present was estimated from reference gene primer amplification. This table comes from immunoSEQ multiplex PCR, and its TCRdb copy is limited to in-frame clones, with some not included. D and trimming come from the DNA, and the V and J calls and clone size come from that table. The repertoire has around 140,000 clones, roughly 80% of them found once; the top ten carry roughly 3.6%.

The origin of this receptor is a man aged 65-85 years who had recovered from COVID-19. The sample was peripheral blood. The chain employs TRBV5-4 and TRBJ1-6, with D tentatively TRBD1 (5 bases). CDR3 region: CASSFGAENNSPLHF. The CDR3 region has the DNA TGTGCCAGCAGCTTTGGGGCAGAAAACAATTCACCCCTCCACTTT.